This T cell receptor (beta chain) was obtained from a study of naive and memory T cell subsets. Points from the study as a whole: Higher TCR numbers at tuberculin sites reflect T cell infiltration, per interpretation.

The treatment: skin biopsy from PPD injection site in Mantoux-positive individual. TCR cDNA received a 3' ligated oligonucleotide that carried a UMI. The table lists this clonotype with many counts. As yet, its antigen is unknown. Between the trimmed V and J ends, which lost 4 bases and 2 bases, there was a span of 19 bases. The V gene's germline CDR1 is SGDLS and CDR2 YYNGEE. The CDR3 runs 16 residues. The SP2 primer and nested alpha and beta constant region primers amplified ligated cDNA in four rounds. MiXCR, run by TCRdb on the UMI-ligation and nested PCR reads, gives a single entry per CDR3 protein. In the table there are about 30,000 distinct CDR3 sequences, about 6.9% of which are singletons.

This chain joins TRBV9 and TRBJ2-7; the D gene is possibly TRBD1 (7 bases). This TCR was sampled from an adult in good health. The sequenced sample was skin, obtained from a tuberculin skin test site. CDR3 DNA sequence: TGTGCCAGCAGCTCGGAGGGGGCTGCCGGCACCTACGAGCAGTACTTC. Protein product: CASSSEGAAGTYEQYF.